The 4 T cell receptor beta chains reported below all come from one sample, sequenced in a study of Graves' ophthalmopathy and Graves' hyperthyroidism. Using RNA transcripts, the TCR beta CDR3 regions were amplified. The first round was an RT-PCR with HTBI primers, and the second round was a multiplex PCR. One entry per CDR3 protein, called by TCRdb with MiXCR from the multiplex PCR reads. The table lists 600,000 to 650,000 distinct CDR3 sequences, about 20% of them singletons. Sequencing used peripheral blood. All receptors come from a woman aged 18-30 years with stable Graves' hyperthyroidism. Some clones in this sample may be carry-over from other donors' samples.

This clonotype came up many times. The V call is TRBV4-1, the J call TRBJ1-5, with no clear D. Trimming left V 4 bases short and J 5 bases short, with 9 bases between. The CDR3 is made up of 13 amino acids. Germline V lookup: CDR1 MGHRA, CDR2 YSYEKL. The CDR3 region has the DNA TGCGCCAGCAGCCCACCGGGGTATCAGCCCCAGCATTTT. Its translation: CASSPPGYQPQHF.

This clonotype was observed at least ten times. The genes are TRBV11-3 and TRBJ1-3; D not certain. From germline, CDR1 is SGHNT and CDR2 YENEEA. CDR3 length: 15 amino acids. Trimming took off 7 bases at V and 0 bases at J, with 13 bases between the two ends. The CDR3 DNA follows: TGTGCCAGCACCTACGGGATTCGCTCTGGAAACACCATATATTTT. Protein product: CASTYGIRSGNTIYF. Variable domain in full (rest from reference TRBV11-3 and TRBJ1-3): EAGVVQSPRYKIIEKKQPVAFWCNPISGHNTLYWYLQNLGQGPELLIRYENEEAVDDSQLPKDRFSAERLKGVDSTLKIQPAELGDSAVYLCASTYGIRSGNTIYFGEGSWLTVV.

This clonotype was counted at least ten times. The chain employs TRBV12-3 or TRBV12-4 and TRBJ1-2; D is unclear. The CDR3 length is 13 residues. V was shortened by 1 base and J by 4 bases, with 7 bases between the two germline ends. The CDR3 protein is CASSLGSLYGYTF. The CDR3 bases are TGTGCCAGCAGTTTAGGGTCTCTCTATGGCTACACCTTC.

There are many counts of this clonotype. The chain links TRBV7-6 to TRBJ1-2; D is uncertain. The CDR3 covers 14 residues. The germline gives CDR1 SGHVS, CDR2 FNYEAQ. Trimming shortened V by 5 bases and J by 6 bases, and 16 bases separated the two germline ends. This CDR3 is CASSQRGRWHGYTF. The DNA for the CDR3 is TGTGCCAGCAGCCAACGTGGCCGTTGGCATGGCTACACCTTC.